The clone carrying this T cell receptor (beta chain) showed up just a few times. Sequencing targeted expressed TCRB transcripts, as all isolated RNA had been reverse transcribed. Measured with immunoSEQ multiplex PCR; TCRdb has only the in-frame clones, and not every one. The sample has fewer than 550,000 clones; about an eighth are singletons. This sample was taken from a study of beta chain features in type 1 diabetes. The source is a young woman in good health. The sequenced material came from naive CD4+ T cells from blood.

The CDR3 region has the DNA TGCAGCGTTGAGGGGCAATTAGACACTGAAGCTTTCTTT. Translating it yields CSVEGQLDTEAFF. The V and J genes are TRBV29-1 and TRBJ1-1; possibly TRBD1 for D (5 bases). Looked up from germline, CDR1 is SQVTM and CDR2 is ANQGSEA. This CDR3 has 13 amino acids. V was pared by 3 bases and J by 3 bases, with 11 bases between.